These T cell receptor beta chains were read from a single sample in a study of blood T cell repertoires in COVID-19. Using immunoSEQ multiplex PCR, the repertoire was profiled, and TCRdb retains in-frame clones only, with some absent. The table has 87,000 or so clones, 75% to 90% seen once. The sequenced sample consisted of peripheral blood. The receptor set was obtained from an older man with acute or convalescent COVID-19. Each CDR3 is given with its conserved first and last residue. A D gene is named only where the DNA matches it firmly. Size tells how often a clone was seen (once, few, many) or the class of an expanded clone, and some rows leave it out.

D,size,V,J,CDR3,DNA
NA,NA,TRBV27,TRBJ2-7,CASSQGRGIYEQYF,TGTGCCAGCAGTCAAGGCAGGGGTATCTACGAGCAGTACTTC
TRBD2,NA,TRBV18,TRBJ2-3,CASSPTSGRSLDTQYF,TGTGCCAGCTCACCGACTAGCGGGAGGTCTTTGGATACGCAGTATTTT
TRBD2,NA,TRBV7-3,TRBJ2-1,CASSQGLAENNEQFF,TGTGCCAGCAGCCAGGGACTAGCGGAAAACAATGAGCAGTTCTTC
NA,NA,TRBV3-1/TRBV3-2,TRBJ1-1,CASSQPQGGALWDTEAFF,TGTGCCAGCAGCCAACCACAGGGTGGTGCACTTTGGGACACTGAAGCTTTCTTT
NA,NA,TRBV19,TRBJ1-1,CASSTRGGRTEAFF,TGTGCCAGTAGTACCCGGGGAGGGAGGACTGAAGCTTTCTTT
NA,NA,TRBV5-8,TRBJ1-3,CASSSGTPGNTIYF,TGTGCCAGCAGCTCCGGGACACCTGGAAACACCATATATTTT
TRBD1,NA,TRBV6-2/TRBV6-3,TRBJ1-1,CASSYRRQGVNTEAFF,TGTGCCAGCAGTTACCGGAGACAGGGAGTGAACACTGAAGCTTTCTTT
NA,NA,TRBV5-6,TRBJ1-3,CASSSRSSGNTIYF,TGTGCCAGCAGCTCCCGGTCGTCTGGAAACACCATATATTTT
NA,NA,TRBV12-3/TRBV12-4,TRBJ1-1,CASSPALGAEAFF,TGTGCCAGCAGCCCCGCCTTGGGAGCTGAAGCTTTCTTT
TRBD1,once,TRBV19,TRBJ1-2,CASRGQVDGYTF,TGTGCCAGTAGGGGACAGGTGGATGGCTACACCTTC
TRBD1,NA,TRBV7-3,TRBJ1-1,CASSLGQGIGNTEAFF,TGTGCCAGCAGCTTAGGACAGGGGATAGGGAACACTGAAGCTTTCTTT
NA,NA,TRBV20-1,TRBJ1-1,CSADSNTEAFF,TGCAGTGCTGACTCGAACACTGAAGCTTTCTTT
NA,NA,TRBV9,TRBJ2-5,CASSAAGGKETQYF,TGTGCCAGCAGCGCGGCCGGGGGAAAAGAGACCCAGTACTTC
TRBD2,NA,TRBV6-2/TRBV6-3,TRBJ2-1,CASSFGRAYNEQFF,TGTGCCAGCAGTTTCGGGAGGGCCTACAATGAGCAGTTCTTC
NA,NA,TRBV5-1,TRBJ1-4,CASSSQRGDRTNEKLFF,TGCGCCAGCAGCTCTCAACGGGGGGACCGAACTAATGAAAAACTGTTTTTT
NA,NA,TRBV27,TRBJ2-1,CASSPRQSQGNEQFF,TGTGCCAGCAGCCCAAGACAGTCCCAGGGCAATGAGCAGTTCTTC
NA,NA,TRBV13,TRBJ2-3,CASSFSGKTDTQYF,TGTGCCAGCAGCTTCTCAGGGAAAACAGATACGCAGTATTTT
TRBD2,NA,TRBV2,TRBJ2-1,CASYETSGRYNEQFF,TGTGCCAGCTACGAGACTAGCGGGAGATACAATGAGCAGTTCTTC
NA,NA,TRBV30,TRBJ1-1,CAWSGGWRAEAFF,TGTGCCTGGAGTGGCGGTTGGAGAGCTGAAGCTTTCTTT
NA,NA,TRBV4-1,TRBJ1-3,CASSQATQIRDTIYF,TGCGCCAGCAGCCAAGCTACACAGATTCGAGACACCATATATTTT
TRBD2,NA,TRBV9,TRBJ2-2,CASSVASGIVTGELFF,TGTGCCAGCAGCGTAGCTAGCGGGATAGTCACCGGGGAGCTGTTTTTT
TRBD1,NA,TRBV28,TRBJ2-5,CASSQTGGGETQYF,TGTGCCAGCAGCCAGACAGGGGGCGGAGAGACCCAGTACTTC
TRBD2,NA,TRBV6-4,TRBJ2-7,CASRQNLGLAGGHEQYF,TGTGCCAGCAGACAAAACCTCGGACTAGCGGGAGGCCACGAGCAGTACTTC
TRBD1,NA,TRBV11-2,TRBJ2-5,CASGRGQGAGETQYF,TGTGCCAGCGGGCGAGGACAGGGGGCGGGAGAGACCCAGTACTTC
TRBD1,once,TRBV18,TRBJ2-7,CASSPPGQGAKHEQYF,TGTGCCAGCTCACCCCCGGGACAGGGGGCTAAACACGAGCAGTACTTC
NA,NA,TRBV5-1,TRBJ2-1,CASSLITGNEQFF,TGCGCCAGCAGCTTGATAACAGGCAATGAGCAGTTCTTC
TRBD1,NA,TRBV6-5,TRBJ1-1,CASRFQGANTEAFF,TGTGCCAGCAGATTTCAGGGGGCGAACACTGAAGCTTTCTTT
TRBD2,once,TRBV5-8,TRBJ2-7,CAARLAGVYEQYF,TGTGCCGCTCGCCTAGCGGGAGTCTACGAGCAGTACTTC
NA,NA,TRBV28,TRBJ2-1,CASSPQGGDSYNEQFF,TGTGCCAGCAGTCCCCAGGGAGGAGACTCCTACAATGAGCAGTTCTTC
NA,NA,TRBV6-4,TRBJ1-1,CASSEEAGTEAFF,TGTGCCAGCAGTGAGGAGGCGGGAACTGAAGCTTTCTTT
NA,NA,TRBV19,TRBJ2-3,CASTLGPGADTQYF,TGTGCCAGTACCCTAGGTCCGGGGGCAGATACGCAGTATTTT
NA,NA,TRBV6-5,TRBJ1-2,CASSLREDYGYTF,TGTGCCAGCAGCTTACGGGAGGACTATGGCTACACCTTC
TRBD2,once,TRBV13,TRBJ2-5,CASSPGGGVETQYF,TGTGCCAGCAGCCCGGGGGGGGGCGTCGAGACCCAGTACTTC
NA,NA,TRBV28,TRBJ1-2,CASRFRPPTSYGYTF,TGTGCCAGCAGGTTCAGGCCACCCACTAGCTATGGCTACACCTTC
NA,NA,TRBV28,TRBJ2-5,CASSLPQGQETQYF,TGTGCCAGCAGTTTACCACAGGGCCAAGAGACCCAGTACTTC
TRBD1,NA,TRBV20-1,TRBJ2-1,CSASDRVIDEQFF,TGCAGTGCAAGTGACAGGGTGATCGATGAGCAGTTCTTC
NA,few,TRBV27,TRBJ2-1,CASSRPSYNEQFF,TGTGCCAGCAGTCGTCCCTCCTACAATGAGCAGTTCTTC
NA,NA,TRBV27,TRBJ1-5,CASSFTGRGNQPQHF,TGTGCCAGCAGTTTTACAGGGAGAGGGAATCAGCCCCAGCATTTT
NA,NA,TRBV7-9,TRBJ1-2,CASSLALQGYGYTF,TGTGCCAGCAGCTTAGCCCTACAGGGATATGGCTACACCTTC
NA,NA,TRBV5-1,TRBJ1-4,CASSLEGANEKLFF,TGCGCCAGCAGCTTGGAGGGGGCTAATGAAAAACTGTTTTTT
NA,NA,TRBV18,TRBJ1-2,CASSLGTDGYTF,TGTGCCAGCTCACTGGGCACAGATGGCTACACCTTC
NA,NA,TRBV5-4,TRBJ2-5,CASSLGRGETQYF,TGTGCCAGCAGCTTGGGTCGGGGAGAGACCCAGTACTTC
NA,NA,TRBV14,TRBJ1-5,CASSQDAPLGTYNQPQHF,TGTGCCAGCAGCCAAGATGCCCCTTTGGGCACTTACAATCAGCCCCAGCATTTT
TRBD1,NA,TRBV27,TRBJ1-2,CASSLWGQGAGGYTF,TGTGCCAGCAGTTTATGGGGACAGGGGGCGGGGGGCTACACCTTC
TRBD2,NA,TRBV15,TRBJ2-7,CATSRGRTSETYEQYF,TGTGCCACCAGCAGAGGACGGACTAGCGAGACCTACGAGCAGTACTTC
NA,NA,TRBV28,TRBJ1-2,CASSLYGRGGYTF,TGTGCCAGCAGTTTATATGGCCGGGGGGGCTACACCTTC
NA,NA,TRBV6-1,TRBJ2-3,CASSEGGLRQYF,TGTGCCAGCAGTGAAGGGGGCCTCCGGCAGTATTTT
NA,once,TRBV7-2,TRBJ1-4,CASSRKGREKLFF,TGTGCCAGCAGCCGAAAGGGGAGGGAAAAACTGTTTTTT
TRBD2,NA,TRBV5-1,TRBJ2-1,CASSLGGLAGAYNEQFF,TGCGCCAGCAGCTTGGGAGGACTAGCGGGCGCCTACAATGAGCAGTTCTTC
TRBD1,few,TRBV5-6,TRBJ1-2,CASSTRTGGDFGYTF,TGTGCCAGCAGCACCCGGACAGGGGGAGACTTTGGCTACACCTTC
NA,NA,TRBV27,TRBJ1-6,CASSSGVGNSPLHF,TGTGCCAGCAGTTCGGGGGTTGGGAATTCACCCCTCCACTTT
NA,NA,TRBV10-3,TRBJ2-7,CAISESGTAPSYEQYF,TGTGCCATCAGTGAGTCCGGGACTGCACCCTCCTACGAGCAGTACTTC
NA,NA,TRBV14,TRBJ1-5,CASSQDRHRRHSNQPQHF,TGTGCCAGCAGCCAAGATCGACACAGGAGACATAGCAATCAGCCCCAGCATTTT